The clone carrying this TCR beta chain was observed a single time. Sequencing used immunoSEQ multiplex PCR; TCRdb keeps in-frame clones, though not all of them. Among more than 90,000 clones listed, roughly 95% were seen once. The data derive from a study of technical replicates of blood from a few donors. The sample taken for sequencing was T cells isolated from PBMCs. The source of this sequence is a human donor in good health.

CDR3 DNA sequence: TGCGCCAGCAGCTTGGGACTACCGATGAACACCGGGGAGCTGTTTTTT. It translates to CASSLGLPMNTGELFF. The chain has TRBV5-1 and TRBJ2-2; D possibly corresponds to TRBD2 (5 bases). Trimming removed 0 bases at V and 1 base at J, with 10 bases between. CDR1 is SGHRS and CDR2 is YFSETQ in the germline V gene. The CDR3 length is 16 residues. Full variable domain (rest looked up from reference TRBV5-1 and TRBJ2-2): KAGVTQTPRYLIKTRGQQVTLSCSPISGHRSVSWYQQTPGQGLQFLFEYFSETQRNKGNFPGRFSGRQFSNSRSEMNVSTLELGDSALYLCASSLGLPMNTGELFFGEGSRLTVL.